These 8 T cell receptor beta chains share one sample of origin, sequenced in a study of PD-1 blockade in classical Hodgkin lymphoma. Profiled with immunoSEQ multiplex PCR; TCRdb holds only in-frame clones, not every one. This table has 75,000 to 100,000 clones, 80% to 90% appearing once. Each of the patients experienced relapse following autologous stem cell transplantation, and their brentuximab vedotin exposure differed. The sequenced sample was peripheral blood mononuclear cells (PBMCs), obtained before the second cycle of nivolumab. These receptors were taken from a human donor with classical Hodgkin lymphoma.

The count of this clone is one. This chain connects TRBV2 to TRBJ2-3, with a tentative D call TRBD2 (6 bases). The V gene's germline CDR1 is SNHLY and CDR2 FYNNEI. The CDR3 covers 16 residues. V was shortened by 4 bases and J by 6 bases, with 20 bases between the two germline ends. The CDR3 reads CASSGDSNYLGDTQYF. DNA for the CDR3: TGTGCCAGCAGTGGGGACTCGAACTACCTAGGGGATACGCAGTATTTT.

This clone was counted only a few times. CDR3 protein: CASRGGRNTGELFF. Written as DNA, the CDR3 is TGTGCCAGCAGGGGCGGGAGAAACACCGGGGAGCTGTTTTTT. This chain connects TRBV2 to TRBJ2-2; 7 bases fit TRBD2. This CDR3 region has 14 residues. V was clipped by 6 bases and J by 2 bases; unmatched bases: 3. Germline lookup yields CDR1 SNHLY and CDR2 FYNNEI.

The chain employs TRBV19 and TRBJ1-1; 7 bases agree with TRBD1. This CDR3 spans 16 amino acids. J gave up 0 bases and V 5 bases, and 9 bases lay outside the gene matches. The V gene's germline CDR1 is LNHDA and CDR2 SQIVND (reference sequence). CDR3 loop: CASSFRGTDMNTEAFF. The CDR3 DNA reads TGTGCCAGTAGTTTTCGAGGGACAGACATGAACACTGAAGCTTTCTTT.

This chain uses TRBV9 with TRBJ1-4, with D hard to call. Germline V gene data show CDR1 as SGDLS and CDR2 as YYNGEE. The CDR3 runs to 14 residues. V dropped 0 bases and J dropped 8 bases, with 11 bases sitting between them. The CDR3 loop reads CASSVGGVREKLFF. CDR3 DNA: TGTGCCAGCAGCGTAGGGGGAGTTCGGGAAAAACTGTTTTTT.

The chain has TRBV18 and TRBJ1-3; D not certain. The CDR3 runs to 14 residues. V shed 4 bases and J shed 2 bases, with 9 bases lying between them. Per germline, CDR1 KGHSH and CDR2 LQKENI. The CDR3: CASSQTLAGNTIYF. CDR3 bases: TGTGCCAGCTCACAGACGCTGGCTGGAAACACCATATATTTT. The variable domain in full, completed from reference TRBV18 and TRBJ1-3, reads NAGVMQNPRHLVRRRGQEARLRCSPMKGHSHVYWYRQLPEEGLKFMVYLQKENIIDESGMPKERFSAEFPKEGPSILRIQQVVRGDSAAYFCASSQTLAGNTIYFGEGSWLTVV.

This CDR3 reads CASSLGVQGADYTF. As DNA, the CDR3 is TGTGCCAGCAGCTTAGGGGTTCAGGGGGCAGACTACACCTTC. The chain combines TRBV7-2 with TRBJ1-2; 8 bases map to TRBD1. The junction had 8 bases not matched to a gene; V was cut back by 1 base and J by 10 bases. Germline V gene sequence: CDR1 SGHTA, CDR2 FQGNSA. The CDR3 extends over 14 amino acids.

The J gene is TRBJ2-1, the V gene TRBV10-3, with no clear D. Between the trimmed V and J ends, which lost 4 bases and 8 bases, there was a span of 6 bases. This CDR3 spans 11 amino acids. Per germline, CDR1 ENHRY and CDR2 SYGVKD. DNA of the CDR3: TGTGCCATCAGTGCGGCGGATGAGCAGTTCTTC. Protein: CAISAADEQFF.

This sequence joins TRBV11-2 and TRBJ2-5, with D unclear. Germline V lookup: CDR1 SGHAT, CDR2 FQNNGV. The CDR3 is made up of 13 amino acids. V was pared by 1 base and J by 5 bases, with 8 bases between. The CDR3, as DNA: TGTGCCAGCAGCTTAGGGGTTAGGGAGACCCAGTACTTC. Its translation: CASSLGVRETQYF.